The text below deals with one T cell receptor beta chain. The antigen remains unidentified. This entry comes from a study of post-analysis software for immune sequencing data. Across the study: The patients showed relapsing-remitting, secondary progressive and progressive-relapsing multiple sclerosis courses.

Tagging with unique molecular identifiers was a feature of the TCR beta cDNA libraries. The authors obtained some 500,000 cDNA molecules from approximately 1 to 10 million T cells. TCRdb reprocessed the PCR reads via MiXCR and lists one record per CDR3 protein. This sample has 750,000 to 900,000 distinct CDR3 sequences, with roughly 50% found just once. The CDR3 spans 15 residues. Germline CDR1 SGDLS, CDR2 YYNGEE. V lost 0 bases to trimming and J lost 6 bases, with 10 bases between them. The study, taken as a whole, reports: Compared against controls, patients with multiple sclerosis displayed significantly lower normalized Chao1 diversity. With TRBV5-6, TRBV5-1 and TRBV20-1 included, about five TRBV segments were more frequent in patients than in controls.

The sequenced material came from blood. The sequence came from a girl aged 10-17 years with multiple sclerosis. This chain connects TRBV9 to TRBJ1-6; perhaps TRBD1 as D (6 bases). The CDR3 spells CASSVGPGANSPLHF. Written as DNA, the CDR3 is TGTGCCAGCAGCGTAGGACCGGGGGCTAATTCACCCCTCCACTTT. Drawing the rest from reference TRBV9 and TRBJ1-6, the complete variable domain is DSGVTQTPKHLITATGQRVTLRCSPRSGDLSVYWYQQSLDQGLQFLIQYYNGEERAKGNILERFSAQQFPDLHSELNLSSLELGDSALYFCASSVGPGANSPLHFGNGTRLTVT.